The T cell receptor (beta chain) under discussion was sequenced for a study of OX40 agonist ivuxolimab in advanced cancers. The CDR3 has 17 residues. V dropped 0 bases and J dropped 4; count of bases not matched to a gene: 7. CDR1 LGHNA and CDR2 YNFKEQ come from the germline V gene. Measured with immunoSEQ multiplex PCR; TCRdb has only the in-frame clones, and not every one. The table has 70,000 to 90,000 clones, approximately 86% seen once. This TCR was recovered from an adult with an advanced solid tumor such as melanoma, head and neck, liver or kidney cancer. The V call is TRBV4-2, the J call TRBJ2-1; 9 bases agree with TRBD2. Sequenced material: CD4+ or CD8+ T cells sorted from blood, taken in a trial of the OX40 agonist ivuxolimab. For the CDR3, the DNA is TGTGCCAGCAGCCAAGAACAGGGGCTAGCGGGATACAATGAGCAGTTCTTC. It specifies CASSQEQGLAGYNEQFF.